The 7 T cell receptor beta chains below were found in one sample sequenced in a study of CD8+CD57+ T cells in acquired aplastic anemia. All sequencing subjects had displayed CD8+CD57+ cell expansion on flow cytometry. Profiling that covered TCR beta VDJ and CDR3 relied on genomic DNA as its template. Via MiXCR, TCRdb re-called the reads, giving one row per CDR3 protein. The sample lists about 120,000 distinct CDR3 sequences, roughly 55% occurring once. Sequenced sample: sorted CD4+, CD8+, or CD8+CD57+ T cells (not recorded which) from PBMCs. These receptors all stem from a human donor with aplastic anemia.

This sequence joins TRBV11-2 and TRBJ2-3, with no clear D. Trimming stripped 1 base from V and 0 bases from J, with 8 bases between. The CDR3 length is 15 residues. Germline V gene lookup returns CDR1 SGHAT and CDR2 FQNNGV. For the CDR3, the DNA is TGTGCCAGCAGCTTAGGAGACTTTAGCACAGATACGCAGTATTTT. It translates to CASSLGDFSTDTQYF.

This clonotype was recorded only once. This chain joins TRBV4-2 and TRBJ2-7; TRBD2 might be the D (7 bases). This CDR3 contains 18 residues. Germline CDR1 is LGHNA and CDR2 is YNFKEQ. Trimming took off 0 bases at V and 0 bases at J, with 18 bases between the two ends. The chain's CDR3 is CASSQDYDGGLSSYEQYF. DNA of the CDR3: TGTGCCAGCAGCCAAGATTACGACGGGGGGCTTAGCTCCTACGAGCAGTACTTC.

The chain recombines TRBV2 with TRBJ2-6; D gene ambiguous. V was shortened by 2 bases and J by 4 bases, with 3 bases between the two germline ends. CDR3 length: 13 residues. Germline V gene sequence: CDR1 SNHLY, CDR2 FYNNEI. This chain's CDR3 is CASSEQGANVLTF. CDR3 nucleotides: TGTGCCAGCAGTGAACAAGGGGCCAACGTCCTGACTTTC.

The chain joins TRBV29-1 to TRBJ1-5, with TRBD1 matching 9 bases. This CDR3 contains 13 residues. Germline V lookup: CDR1 SQVTM, CDR2 ANQGSEA. The V and J ends lost 4 bases and 5 bases, in that order; junction bases with no gene match: 3. The CDR3 region has the DNA TGCAGCGTTGGGACAGGGGAGTATCAGCCCCAGCATTTT. Its protein is CSVGTGEYQPQHF.

The chain is built from TRBV2 and TRBJ2-3, with a possible D match to TRBD1 (6 bases). V gave up 2 bases and J gave up 0 bases, with 21 bases separating them. This CDR3 has 19 amino acids. Germline V gene sequence: CDR1 SNHLY, CDR2 FYNNEI. CDR3 bases: TGTGCCAGCAGTGAAAGGGGGAATACTGGGCGGCCTAGCACAGATACGCAGTATTTT. The encoded protein is CASSERGNTGRPSTDTQYF. The complete variable domain, with remaining parts taken from reference TRBV2 and TRBJ2-3, reads EPEVTQTPSHQVTQMGQEVILRCVPISNHLYFYWYRQILGQKVEFLVSFYNNEISEKSEIFDDQFSVERPDGSNFTLKIRSTKLEDSAMYFCASSERGNTGRPSTDTQYFGPGTRLTVL.

This clonotype was counted once. At one end the junction does not follow the germline gene, possibly because of a read error. The rearrangement links TRBV6-2 or TRBV6-3 to TRBJ1-1, with D possibly being TRBD1 (6 bases). This CDR3 has 15 residues. Germline values: CDR1 MNHEY, CDR2 SVGEGT. CDR3 region: CASSRPRTVNTEAFF. CDR3 nucleotide sequence: TGCGCCAGCAGTAGGCCTCGGACAGTCAACACTGAAGCTTTCTTT.

This chain uses TRBV3-1 with TRBJ2-7; possible D gene TRBD1, 5 bases. The CDR3 loop spans 15 amino acids. The V gene's germline CDR1 is LGHDT and CDR2 YNNKEL (reference sequence). V was cut by 1 base and J by 6 bases, with 16 bases left in between. This CDR3 is CASSQVAGHPSEQYF. The CDR3 nucleotides read TGTGCCAGCAGCCAAGTGGCAGGGCACCCCTCCGAGCAGTACTTC.